This entry lists 17 T cell receptor beta chains sequenced from one sample in a study of blood T cell repertoires in COVID-19. TCRdb's table, derived via immunoSEQ multiplex PCR, lists solely in-frame clones and lacks some. The table lists around 100,000 clones, around 82% of them singletons. The sequenced sample consisted of peripheral blood. Receptors were obtained from a man in his 60s with acute or convalescent COVID-19.

The genes are TRBV7-2 and TRBJ1-5; TRBD1 might be the D (6 bases). Trimming removed 4 bases from V and 3 bases from J, with 13 bases in between. The CDR3 contains 15 residues. The germline V gene has CDR1 SGHTA and CDR2 FQGNSA. Here the CDR3 reads CASSSQTGVNQPQHF. The CDR3 DNA reads as TGTGCCAGCAGCTCCCAGACAGGAGTCAATCAGCCCCAGCATTTT.

The chain joins TRBV25-1 to TRBJ1-4; D remains unclear. Germline values: CDR1 MGHDK, CDR2 SYGVNS. The CDR3 consists of 14 residues. V lost 1 base, J lost 5 bases, and 8 bases lay in between. The CDR3 sequence is CASSEFLENEKLFF. The CDR3 DNA is TGTGCCAGCAGTGAATTTCTGGAGAATGAAAAACTGTTTTTT.

This chain joins TRBV15 and TRBJ1-2; the D is unclear. Germline CDR1 LNHNV, CDR2 YYDKDF (reference sequence). V lost 3 bases, J lost 2 bases, and 10 bases lay in between. The CDR3 spans 14 residues. The CDR3 loop is CATSSFQANYGYTF. The CDR3 coding sequence is TGTGCCACCAGCAGTTTTCAGGCCAACTATGGCTACACCTTC.

The V call is TRBV9, the J call TRBJ2-7; a weak D match, TRBD1 (6 bases). The CDR3 runs to 13 residues. V shed 3 bases and J shed 4 bases, with 11 bases lying between them. The germline V gene has CDR1 SGDLS and CDR2 YYNGEE. The CDR3 DNA is TGTGCCAGCAGCGAGGACAGACCTTACGAGCAGTACTTC. Its translation: CASSEDRPYEQYF. The full variable domain, completed using reference TRBV9 and TRBJ2-7, is DSGVTQTPKHLITATGQRVTLRCSPRSGDLSVYWYQQSLDQGLQFLIQYYNGEERAKGNILERFSAQQFPDLHSELNLSSLELGDSALYFCASSEDRPYEQYFGPGTRLTVT.

V and J are TRBV6-5 and TRBJ2-7; 9 bases fit TRBD2. The CDR3 covers 16 residues. CDR1 and CDR2 from the germline V gene are MNHEY and SVGAGI. The ends lost 2 bases at V and 4 bases at J; junction bases unmatched: 9. CDR3 residues: CASSYPLAGGAYEQYF. CDR3 bases: TGTGCCAGCAGTTACCCTCTCGCGGGGGGGGCGTACGAGCAGTACTTC.

This chain connects TRBV9 to TRBJ2-7, with 9 positions matching TRBD1. The germline CDR1 and CDR2 sequences are SGDLS and YYNGEE. Unmatched junction bases numbered 3, after V lost 4 bases and J lost 1 base. The CDR3 runs to 14 residues. CDR3 amino acids: CASSQGQGSYEQYF. Written as DNA, the CDR3 is TGTGCCAGCAGCCAGGGACAGGGTTCCTACGAGCAGTACTTC.

The rearrangement joins TRBV5-1 to TRBJ2-5; 8 nucleotides line up with TRBD2. Germline V gene sequence: CDR1 SGHRS, CDR2 YFSETQ. The trim removed 4 bases at V and 5 bases at J, leaving 16 bases unmatched. The CDR3 has 17 amino acids. In DNA, the CDR3 is TGCGCCAGCAGCAAAGTCACTAGCGGTGGTAACGTGGAGACCCAGTACTTC. This encodes CASSKVTSGGNVETQYF.

The chain couples TRBV18 to TRBJ1-2, with TRBD1 matching over 9 bases. This CDR3 comprises 18 residues. Germline CDR1 and CDR2: KGHSH and LQKENI. Trimming removed 6 bases from V and 5 bases from J; junction bases left unmatched: 19. Here the CDR3 DNA reads TGTGCCAGCTCCGCCGGGACAGGGTACGGTCGAGTAGGATATGGCTACACCTTC. Its protein product is CASSAGTGYGRVGYGYTF.

This clone has only one observation. The chain joins TRBV5-1 to TRBJ1-5, with D hard to call. Trimming took off 0 bases at V and 7 bases at J, with 8 bases between the two ends. CDR1 SGHRS and CDR2 YFSETQ come from the germline V gene. The CDR3 loop spans 13 amino acids. CDR3 nucleotide sequence: TGCGCCAGCAGCTTGGGGCCGGGACAGCCCCAGCATTTT. Protein: CASSLGPGQPQHF.

The rearrangement joins TRBV6-4 to TRBJ1-2; D remains unclear. This CDR3 is built from 13 residues. CDR1 MRHNA and CDR2 SNTAGT come from the germline V gene. V gave up 2 bases and J gave up 3 bases, with 7 bases separating them. CDR3 protein: CASSDALHYGYTF. CDR3 nucleotide sequence: TGTGCCAGCAGTGACGCGTTACACTATGGCTACACCTTC.

The chain couples TRBV4-1 to TRBJ1-6, with 8 nucleotides matching TRBD1. Germline assignment: CDR1 MGHRA and CDR2 YSYEKL. CDR3 length equals 15 residues. J lost 7 bases, V lost 3 bases, and 5 bases had no gene match. The CDR3 region is CASSQHRGSNSPLHF. CDR3 in DNA: TGCGCCAGCAGCCAGCACAGGGGGAGCAATTCACCCCTCCACTTT.

The V gene is TRBV6-6, the J gene TRBJ2-5, with 8 nucleotides matching TRBD1. The V gene end was trimmed by 6 bases and the J gene end by 5 bases; junction bases not matched to a gene: 11. Germline V gives CDR1 MNHNY, CDR2 SVGAGI (reference sequence). The CDR3 covers 15 residues. The CDR3 region is CASSPGQGGEETQYF. CDR3 coding DNA: TGTGCCAGCAGCCCCGGACAGGGCGGTGAGGAGACCCAGTACTTC.

The chain couples TRBV19 to TRBJ2-5; TRBD2 agrees at 9 bases. Germline CDR1 and CDR2: LNHDA and SQIVND (reference sequence). V dropped 2 bases and J dropped 5; count of bases not matched to a gene: 0. The CDR3 has 13 residues. CDR3 DNA: TGTGCCAGTAGTATACTAGCGGGGGAGACCCAGTACTTC. It yields the protein CASSILAGETQYF.

The chain carries TRBV12-3 or TRBV12-4 and TRBJ2-7; D might be TRBD2 (5 bases). V dropped 4 bases and J dropped 2 bases, with 9 bases sitting between them. The CDR3 covers 13 residues. CDR3 sequence (DNA): TGTGCCAGCAGTTCCGACGGGACCTACGAGCAGTACTTC. It encodes CASSSDGTYEQYF.

The chain employs TRBV19 and TRBJ2-1; TRBD2 is a possible D gene (6 bases). The CDR3 has 14 residues. Germline V gives CDR1 LNHDA, CDR2 SQIVND (reference sequence). Between the trimmed V and J ends, which lost 7 bases and 3 bases, there was a span of 13 bases. The CDR3 reads CASTGASVYNEQFF. The DNA for the CDR3 is TGTGCCAGTACCGGGGCTAGCGTCTACAATGAGCAGTTCTTC.

J is TRBJ1-4 and V is TRBV5-8; the D gene is possibly TRBD1 (5 bases). Germline-derived CDR1 and CDR2 are SGHTS and YDEGEE. This CDR3 is built from 15 residues. Trimming pared 0 bases from V and 8 bases from J, leaving 14 bases between. The DNA for the CDR3 is TGTGCCAGCAGCTTGGCCATCCAGGGCTGGGAAAAACTGTTTTTT. This translates into CASSLAIQGWEKLFF.

The chain links TRBV15 to TRBJ2-7, with D tentatively TRBD1 (6 bases). The CDR3 length is 14 residues. Germline V gives CDR1 LNHNV, CDR2 YYDKDF (reference sequence). The ends were cut back, 1 base at V and 3 bases at J, with 10 bases in the middle. The CDR3 loop reads CATSRGDTYYEQYF. The CDR3 region has the DNA TGTGCCACCAGCAGAGGGGACACCTACTACGAGCAGTACTTC. The full variable domain, its missing parts supplied by reference TRBV15 and TRBJ2-7, is DAMVIQNPRYQVTQFGKPVTLSCSQTLNHNVMYWYQQKSSQAPKLLFHYYDKDFNNEADTPDNFQSRRPNTSFCFLDIRSPGLGDTAMYLCATSRGDTYYEQYFGPGTRLTVT.